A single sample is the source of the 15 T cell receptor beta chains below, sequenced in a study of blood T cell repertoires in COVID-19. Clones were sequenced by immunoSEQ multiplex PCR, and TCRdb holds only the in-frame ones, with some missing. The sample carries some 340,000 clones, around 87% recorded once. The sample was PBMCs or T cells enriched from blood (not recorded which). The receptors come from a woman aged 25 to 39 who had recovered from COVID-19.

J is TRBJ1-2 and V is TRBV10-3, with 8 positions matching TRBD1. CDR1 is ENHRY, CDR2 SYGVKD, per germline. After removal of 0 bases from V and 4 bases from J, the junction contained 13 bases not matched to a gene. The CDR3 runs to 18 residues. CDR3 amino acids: CAISESRQGWGYTYGYTF. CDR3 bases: TGTGCCATCAGTGAGTCAAGACAGGGGTGGGGATATACCTATGGCTACACCTTC.

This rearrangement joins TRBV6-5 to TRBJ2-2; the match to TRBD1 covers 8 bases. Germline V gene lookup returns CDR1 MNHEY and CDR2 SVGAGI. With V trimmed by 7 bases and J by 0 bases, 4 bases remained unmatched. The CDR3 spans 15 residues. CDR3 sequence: CASTQTGANTGELFF. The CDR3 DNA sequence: TGTGCCAGCACCCAGACAGGGGCGAACACCGGGGAGCTGTTTTTT.

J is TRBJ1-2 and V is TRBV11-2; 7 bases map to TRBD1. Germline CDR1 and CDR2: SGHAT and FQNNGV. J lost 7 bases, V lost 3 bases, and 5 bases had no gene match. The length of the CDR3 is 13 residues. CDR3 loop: CASSLTGRGGYTF. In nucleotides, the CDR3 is TGTGCCAGCAGCTTGACAGGGAGAGGTGGCTACACCTTC.

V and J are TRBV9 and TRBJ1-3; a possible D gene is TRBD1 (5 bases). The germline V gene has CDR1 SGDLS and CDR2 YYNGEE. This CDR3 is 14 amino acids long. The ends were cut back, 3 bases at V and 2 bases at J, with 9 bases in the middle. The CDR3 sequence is CASSAQAAGNTIYF. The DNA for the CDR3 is TGTGCCAGCAGCGCACAGGCTGCTGGAAACACCATATATTTT. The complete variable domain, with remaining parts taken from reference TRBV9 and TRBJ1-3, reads DSGVTQTPKHLITATGQRVTLRCSPRSGDLSVYWYQQSLDQGLQFLIQYYNGEERAKGNILERFSAQQFPDLHSELNLSSLELGDSALYFCASSAQAAGNTIYFGEGSWLTVV.

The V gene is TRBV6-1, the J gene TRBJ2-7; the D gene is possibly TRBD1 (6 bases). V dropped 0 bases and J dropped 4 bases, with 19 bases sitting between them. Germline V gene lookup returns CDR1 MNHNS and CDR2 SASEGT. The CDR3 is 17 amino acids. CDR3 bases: TGTGCCAGCAGTGAAGCCCTCCAGGGGCCAGCCACGTACGAGCAGTACTTC. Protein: CASSEALQGPATYEQYF.

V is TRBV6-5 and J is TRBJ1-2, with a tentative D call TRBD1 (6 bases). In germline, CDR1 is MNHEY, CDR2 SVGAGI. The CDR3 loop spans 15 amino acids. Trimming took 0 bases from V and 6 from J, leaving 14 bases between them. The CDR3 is CASSYSWGGRDGYTF. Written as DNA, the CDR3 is TGTGCCAGCAGTTACTCATGGGGGGGCCGCGATGGCTACACCTTC.

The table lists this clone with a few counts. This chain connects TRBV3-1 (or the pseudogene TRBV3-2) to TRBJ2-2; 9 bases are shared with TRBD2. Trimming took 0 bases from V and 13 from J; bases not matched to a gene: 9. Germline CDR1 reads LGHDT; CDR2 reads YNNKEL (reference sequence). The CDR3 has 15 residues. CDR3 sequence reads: CASSQEASGLALLFF. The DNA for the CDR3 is TGTGCCAGCAGCCAAGAGGCGTCTGGACTAGCGTTGCTGTTTTTT.

CDR3 region: CASCRGHGTEAFF. The CDR3 nucleotides read TGTGCCAGCTGCAGGGGGCATGGTACTGAAGCTTTCTTT. The chain combines TRBV18 with TRBJ1-1, with 8 bases matching TRBD1. The CDR3 is made up of 13 amino acids. CDR1 is KGHSH and CDR2 is LQKENI in the germline V gene. V shed 7 bases, J shed 5 bases, and the junction held 6 bases outside the gene matches.

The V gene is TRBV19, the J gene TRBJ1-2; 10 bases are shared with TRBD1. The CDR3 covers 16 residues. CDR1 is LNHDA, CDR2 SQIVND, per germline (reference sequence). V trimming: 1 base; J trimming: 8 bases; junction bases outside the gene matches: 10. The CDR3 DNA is TGTGCCAGTAGTATAGCAGGGGACAGGGGACAGGACGGCTACACCTTC. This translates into CASSIAGDRGQDGYTF.

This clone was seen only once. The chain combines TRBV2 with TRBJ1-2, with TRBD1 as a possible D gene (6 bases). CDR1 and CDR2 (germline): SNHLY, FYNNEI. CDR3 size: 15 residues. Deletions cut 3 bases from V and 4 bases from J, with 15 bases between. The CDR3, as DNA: TGTGCCAGCAGTGAGGGTTCAGGGGCTGGCTATGGCTACACCTTC. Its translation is CASSEGSGAGYGYTF.

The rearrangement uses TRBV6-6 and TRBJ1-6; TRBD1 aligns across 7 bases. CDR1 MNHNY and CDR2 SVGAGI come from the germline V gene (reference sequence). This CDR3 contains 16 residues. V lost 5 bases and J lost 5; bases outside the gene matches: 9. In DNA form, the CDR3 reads TGTGCCAGCAGTCGACAGGGCTTCGCCGATAATTCACCCCTCCACTTT. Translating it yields CASSRQGFADNSPLHF.

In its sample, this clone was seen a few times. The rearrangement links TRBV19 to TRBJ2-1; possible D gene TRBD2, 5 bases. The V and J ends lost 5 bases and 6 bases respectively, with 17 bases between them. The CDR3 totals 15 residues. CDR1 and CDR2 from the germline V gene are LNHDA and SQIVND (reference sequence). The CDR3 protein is CASSRPGSTLNEQFF. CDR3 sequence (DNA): TGTGCCAGTAGTCGTCCGGGATCCACTCTCAATGAGCAGTTCTTC.

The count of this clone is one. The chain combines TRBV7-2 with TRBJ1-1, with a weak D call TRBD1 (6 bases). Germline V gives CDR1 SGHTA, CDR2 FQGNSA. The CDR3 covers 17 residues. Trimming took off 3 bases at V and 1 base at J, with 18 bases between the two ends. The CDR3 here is CASSFPRQDPENTEAFF. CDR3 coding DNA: TGTGCCAGCAGCTTCCCTCGACAGGACCCTGAGAACACTGAAGCTTTCTTT.

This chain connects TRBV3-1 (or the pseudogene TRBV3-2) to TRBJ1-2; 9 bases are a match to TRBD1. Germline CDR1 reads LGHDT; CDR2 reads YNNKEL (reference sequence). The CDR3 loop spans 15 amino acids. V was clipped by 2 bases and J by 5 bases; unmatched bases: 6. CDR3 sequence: CASSQTRDRVYGYTF. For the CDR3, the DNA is TGTGCCAGCAGCCAAACCCGGGACAGGGTTTATGGCTACACCTTC.

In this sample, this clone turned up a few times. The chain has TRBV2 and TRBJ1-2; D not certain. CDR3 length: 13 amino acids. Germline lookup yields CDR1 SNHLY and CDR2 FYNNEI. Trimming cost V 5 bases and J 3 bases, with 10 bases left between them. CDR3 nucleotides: TGTGCCAGCAGTTCTCGGGGTGACTATGGCTACACCTTC. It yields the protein CASSSRGDYGYTF.